These T cell receptor beta chains were read from a single sample in a study of memory CD4+ T cells and cytomegalovirus serostatus. Clones were read by immunoSEQ multiplex PCR, and TCRdb kept only the in-frame ones, dropping some. The repertoire holds fewer than 75,000 clones, with over 75% as singletons. The material sequenced was memory CD4+ T cells from blood. These receptors came from an adult in good health and CMV-seronegative. CDR3s include the opening cysteine and the closing phenylalanine or tryptophan. The D gene is left open where the match is weak. Size is omitted from some rows. Given values are once, few, many or a class for expanded clones.

CASSRDSSTDTQYF TGTGCCAGCAGCCGCGACAGTAGCACAGATACGCAGTATTTT TRBV2 NA TRBJ2-3 few
CASSERVNQPQHF TGTGCCAGCAGTGAACGCGTCAATCAGCCCCAGCATTTT TRBV6-1 NA TRBJ1-5 NA
CASSTQGHGYTF TGTGCCAGCAGTACGCAGGGCCATGGCTACACCTTC TRBV6-5 NA TRBJ1-2 few
CATSRERSLAEAFF TGTGCCACCAGCAGAGAACGCTCCCTCGCTGAAGCTTTCTTT TRBV15 NA TRBJ1-1 NA
CASSYDSSNTEAFF TGTGCCAGTAGTTACGACAGCTCGAACACTGAAGCTTTCTTT TRBV19 NA TRBJ1-1 few
CASTGDSPLHF TGTGCCAGCACCGGGGATTCACCCCTCCACTTT TRBV6-6 NA TRBJ1-6 NA
CASTRQGHQPQHF TGTGCCAGTACTCGGCAGGGCCATCAGCCCCAGCATTTT TRBV19 NA TRBJ1-5 NA
CASSRPSGQSNIQYF TGTGCCAGTAGTAGACCGTCGGGACAGTCAAACATTCAGTACTTC TRBV19 TRBD1 TRBJ2-4 few
CASSGQGSEAFF TGTGCCTCATCTGGACAGGGAAGTGAAGCTTTCTTT TRBV10-3 TRBD1 TRBJ1-1 NA
CASSTLPQNVGNIQYF TGTGCCAGCAGCACCTTACCCCAGAACGTGGGAAACATTCAGTACTTC TRBV11-2 NA TRBJ2-4 NA